The rows below give T cell receptor beta chains drawn from one sample of a study of response to subunit inactivated influenza vaccine. TCRdb reprocessed the RT-PCR reads with MiXCR, giving one entry per CDR3 protein. The sample comprises about 700,000 distinct CDR3 sequences, approximately 15% of which are singletons, and 5.5% to 7% rests with the top ten. The input for sequencing was PBMCs from blood, taken roughly 15 days before vaccination. The receptors were gathered from a man aged 45 to 65 who received an inactivated influenza vaccine. Both conserved end residues are part of each CDR3. A D gene is named only where the DNA matches it firmly. Not all rows give a size; the values are once, few, many and, for expanded clones, a class.

j_call clone_size v_call d_call cdr3_aa cdr3_nt
TRBJ1-5 few TRBV12-3/TRBV12-4 . CASSSFGPPSSLVGDQPQHF TGTGCCAGCAGCTCTTTTGGCCCCCCCAGCAGCCTTGTCGGAGATCAGCCCCAGCATTTT
TRBJ2-5 . TRBV7-3 . CASSLRGFEETQYF TGTGCCAGCAGCTTAAGGGGGTTTGAGGAGACCCAGTACTTC
TRBJ2-2 . TRBV7-9 TRBD1 CASSTTGSPNTGELFF TGTGCCAGCAGCACGACAGGGTCCCCGAACACCGGGGAGCTGTTTTTT
TRBJ2-7 . TRBV7-9 TRBD1 CASSFGQGETYEQYF TGTGCCAGCAGCTTTGGACAGGGAGAAACCTACGAGCAGTACTTC
TRBJ2-5 many TRBV5-1 . CASSLGGTGAQEETQYF TGCGCCAGCAGCTTGGGGGGGACGGGGGCCCAGGAAGAGACCCAGTACTTC
TRBJ2-2 many TRBV27 . CASGPRPGELFF TGTGCCAGCGGTCCCAGGCCCGGGGAGCTGTTTTTT
TRBJ1-1 few TRBV9 . CASSVLSGWVNTEAFF TGTGCCAGCAGCGTACTCTCGGGTTGGGTGAACACTGAAGCTTTCTTT
TRBJ2-4 many TRBV7-9 TRBD2 CASSPSGGAKNIQYF TGTGCCAGCAGCCCGTCGGGGGGTGCCAAAAACATTCAGTACTTC
TRBJ2-1 . TRBV20-1 TRBD2 CSVRTGTSVEQFF TGCAGTGTTCGAACCGGGACTAGCGTTGAGCAGTTCTTC
TRBJ2-5 . TRBV2 TRBD2 CASSPWGPSSGGETQYF TGTGCCAGCAGCCCCTGGGGCCCTAGCTCGGGGGGAGAGACCCAGTACTTC
TRBJ2-5 few TRBV6-1 . CASTPGQSFQETQYF TGTGCCAGCACCCCGGGTCAGAGTTTTCAAGAGACCCAGTACTTC
TRBJ2-1 few TRBV7-2 . CASSLGRPSYNEQFF TGTGCCAGCAGCTTAGGGCGCCCCTCCTACAATGAGCAGTTCTTC
TRBJ2-2 . TRBV10-3 TRBD1 CAIRSTGTAGELFF TGTGCCATCAGATCGACAGGGACGGCCGGGGAGCTGTTTTTT
TRBJ1-1 . TRBV6-5 . CASSSRGKNTEAFF TGTGCCAGCAGTTCCCGAGGGAAGAACACTGAAGCTTTCTTT
TRBJ2-7 . TRBV7-2 . CASSSRGAQDPYEQYF TGTGCCAGCAGCTCTAGGGGGGCCCAAGATCCCTACGAGCAGTACTTC
TRBJ2-2 . TRBV7-9 TRBD1 CASSSPGQGFSGELFF TGTGCCAGCAGCTCCCCGGGACAGGGATTTTCCGGGGAGCTGTTTTTT
TRBJ1-4 . TRBV5-4 . CASSTGTMANEKLFF TGTGCCAGCAGCACAGGGACTATGGCTAATGAAAAACTGTTTTTT
TRBJ2-2 few TRBV14 . CASSQMASSGELFF TGTGCCAGCAGCCAAATGGCATCATCCGGGGAGCTGTTTTTT
TRBJ2-7 . TRBV29-1 TRBD1 CSVLDRGSYEQYF TGCAGCGTATTGGACAGGGGGTCCTACGAGCAGTACTTC
TRBJ1-4 few TRBV5-1 . CASGRWGSVSEKLFF TGCGCCAGCGGCCGTTGGGGCTCCGTCAGTGAAAAACTGTTTTTT
TRBJ1-4 few TRBV4-3 . CASSPRLGGSVEKLFF TGCGCCAGCAGCCCCAGGTTGGGCGGGTCGGTAGAAAAACTGTTTTTT
TRBJ2-3 . TRBV4-2 . CASSRTSGADTQYF TGTGCCAGCAGCCGGACTTCGGGGGCAGATACGCAGTATTTT
TRBJ2-2 many TRBV12-3/TRBV12-4 TRBD2 CASYGLAGSGELFF TGTGCCAGCTACGGACTAGCGGGGAGCGGGGAGCTGTTTTTT
TRBJ2-2 few TRBV11-2 TRBD2 CASSSPGLAGTGTGELFF TGTGCCAGCAGCTCTCCGGGACTAGCGGGGACCGGCACCGGGGAGCTGTTTTTT
TRBJ1-4 . TRBV21-1 . CASSHLPGQSNNEKLFF TGTGCCAGCAGCCACCTCCCGGGACAGTCCAATAATGAAAAACTGTTTTTT